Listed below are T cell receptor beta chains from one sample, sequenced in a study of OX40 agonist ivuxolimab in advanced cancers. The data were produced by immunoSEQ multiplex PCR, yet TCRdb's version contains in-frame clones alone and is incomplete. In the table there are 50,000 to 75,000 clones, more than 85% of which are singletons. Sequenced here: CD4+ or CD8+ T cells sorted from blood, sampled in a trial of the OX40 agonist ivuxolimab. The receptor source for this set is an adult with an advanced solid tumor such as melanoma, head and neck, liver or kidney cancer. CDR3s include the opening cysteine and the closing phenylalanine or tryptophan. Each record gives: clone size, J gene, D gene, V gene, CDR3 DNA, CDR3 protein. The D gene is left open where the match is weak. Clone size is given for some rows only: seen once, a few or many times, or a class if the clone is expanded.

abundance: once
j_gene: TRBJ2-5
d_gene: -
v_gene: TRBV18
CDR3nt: TGTGCCAGCTCACCACCCCACAGCCAAGAGACCCAGTACTTC
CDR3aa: CASSPPHSQETQYF

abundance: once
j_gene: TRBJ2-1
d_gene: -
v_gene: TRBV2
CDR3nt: TGTGCCAGCTTGGGAGGAAAATCCTACAATGAGCAGTTCTTC
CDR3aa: CASLGGKSYNEQFF

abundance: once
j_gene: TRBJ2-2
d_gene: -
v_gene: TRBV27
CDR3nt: TGTGCCAGCAGTTTAAGGGAGAACACCGGGGAGCTGTTTTTT
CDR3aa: CASSLRENTGELFF

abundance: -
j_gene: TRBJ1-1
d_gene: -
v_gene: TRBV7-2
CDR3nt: TGTGCCAGCAGCTTGCAGGAAATGAACACTGAAGCTTTCTTT
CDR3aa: CASSLQEMNTEAFF

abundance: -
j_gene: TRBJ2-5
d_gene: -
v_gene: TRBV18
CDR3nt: TGTGCCAGCTCACCACCAGGGGGGTCGGTCCAAGAGACCCAGTACTTC
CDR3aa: CASSPPGGSVQETQYF

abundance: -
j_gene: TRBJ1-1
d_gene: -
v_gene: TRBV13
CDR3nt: TGTGCCAGCAGCTTACGACAATCTAATTTTTGGGGCACTGAAGCTTTCTTT
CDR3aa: CASSLRQSNFWGTEAFF

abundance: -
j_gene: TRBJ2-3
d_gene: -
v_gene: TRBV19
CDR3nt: TGTGCCAGCAGAACAGGGACAGATACGCAGTATTTT
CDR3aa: CASRTGTDTQYF

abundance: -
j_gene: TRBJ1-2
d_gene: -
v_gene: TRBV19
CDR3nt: TGTGCCAGTAGTATACCGGGACGGGCAAAAATCGGCTACACCTTC
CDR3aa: CASSIPGRAKIGYTF

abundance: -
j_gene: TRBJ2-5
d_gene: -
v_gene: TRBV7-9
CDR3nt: TGTGCCAGCAGCTTAGCTGGCTACCAAGAGACCCAGTACTTC
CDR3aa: CASSLAGYQETQYF

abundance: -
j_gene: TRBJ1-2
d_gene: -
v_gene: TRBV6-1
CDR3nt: TGTGCCAGCAGCCCCCCGGGGGCGGGAGGCTACACCTTC
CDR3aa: CASSPPGAGGYTF

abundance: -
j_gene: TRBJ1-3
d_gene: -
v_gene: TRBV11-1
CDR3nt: TGTGCCAGCAGCGACCTCGGGGTTTTCCGAGGAAACACCATATATTTT
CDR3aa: CASSDLGVFRGNTIYF

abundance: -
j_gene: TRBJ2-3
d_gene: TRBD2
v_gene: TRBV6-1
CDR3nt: TGTGCCAGCAGTGAAGTCACTAGCGGGGGGGCTTCGGATACGCAGTATTTT
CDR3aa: CASSEVTSGGASDTQYF

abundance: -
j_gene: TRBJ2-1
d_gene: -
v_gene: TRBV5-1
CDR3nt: TGCGCCAGCAGCTTGAGCCTCAATGAGCAGTTCTTC
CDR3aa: CASSLSLNEQFF

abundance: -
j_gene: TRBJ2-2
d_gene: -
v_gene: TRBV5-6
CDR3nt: TGTGCCAGCAGCTTGCGTGGGGGGATCCACACCGGGGAGCTGTTTTTT
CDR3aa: CASSLRGGIHTGELFF

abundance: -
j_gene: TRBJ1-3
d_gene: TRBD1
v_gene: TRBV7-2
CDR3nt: TGTGCCAGCAGCTTACAGGGGGGTGGAAACACCATATATTTT
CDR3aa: CASSLQGGGNTIYF

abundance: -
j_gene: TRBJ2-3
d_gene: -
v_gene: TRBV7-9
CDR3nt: TGTGCCAGCAGCTTGCGAACTCCCCTTGGCACAGATACGCAGTATTTT
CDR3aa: CASSLRTPLGTDTQYF

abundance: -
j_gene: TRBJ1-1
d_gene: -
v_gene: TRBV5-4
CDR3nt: TGTGCCAGCAGCTCGCCGGGACGGACCTTGAACACTGAAGCTTTCTTT
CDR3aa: CASSSPGRTLNTEAFF

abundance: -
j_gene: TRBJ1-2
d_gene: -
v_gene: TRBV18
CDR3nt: TGTGCCAGCTCACCACAATCGGACAGAACCCCCACTCATGGCTACACCTTC
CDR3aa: CASSPQSDRTPTHGYTF

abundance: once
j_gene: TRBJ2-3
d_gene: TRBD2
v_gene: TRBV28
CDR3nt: TGTGCCAGCAAATCGAGGTTAGAAGCGGGAGTTCCAGATACGCAGTATTTT
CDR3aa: CASKSRLEAGVPDTQYF

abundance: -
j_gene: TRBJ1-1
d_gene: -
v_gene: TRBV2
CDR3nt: TGTGCCAGCAGTCCAAAAACAGCGAACACTGAAGCTTTCTTT
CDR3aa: CASSPKTANTEAFF

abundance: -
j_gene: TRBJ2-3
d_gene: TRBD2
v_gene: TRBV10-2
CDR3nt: TGCGCCAGCAGAAACCGGGACTACTGGGCAGATACGCAGTATTTT
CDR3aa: CASRNRDYWADTQYF

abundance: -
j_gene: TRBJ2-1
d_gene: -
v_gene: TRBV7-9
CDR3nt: TGTGCCAGCAGCTTAAGTACGTTGGGGTCGGGAACGTCCTACAATGAGCAGTTCTTC
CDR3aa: CASSLSTLGSGTSYNEQFF

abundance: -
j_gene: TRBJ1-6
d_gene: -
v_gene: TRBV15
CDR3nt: TGTGCCACCAGCAGAGATCCAAGACAGTATAATTCACCCCTCCACTTT
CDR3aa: CATSRDPRQYNSPLHF

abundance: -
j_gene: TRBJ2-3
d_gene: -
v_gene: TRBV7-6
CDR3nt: TGTGCCAGCAGCTTAGGAATCGCGGGGGATACGCAGTATTTT
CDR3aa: CASSLGIAGDTQYF

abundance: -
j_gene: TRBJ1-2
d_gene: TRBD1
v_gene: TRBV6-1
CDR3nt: TGTGCCAGCAGGGACAGGTGGAACGATGGCTACACCTTC
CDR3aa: CASRDRWNDGYTF

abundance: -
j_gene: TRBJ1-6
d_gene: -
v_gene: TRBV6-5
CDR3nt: TGTGCCAGCAGTTACTCCCCTTCGGGGTTCAATTCACCCCTCCACTTT
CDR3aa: CASSYSPSGFNSPLHF

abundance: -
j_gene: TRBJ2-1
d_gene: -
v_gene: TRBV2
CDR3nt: TGTGCCAGCAGTCCGGACGCGAGCTCCTACAATGAGCAGTTCTTC
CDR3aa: CASSPDASSYNEQFF

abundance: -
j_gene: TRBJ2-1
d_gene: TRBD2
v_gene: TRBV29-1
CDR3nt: TGCAGCGTTGAAGAGGGGCTAGCGGGACGCTACAATGAGCAGTTCTTC
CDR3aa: CSVEEGLAGRYNEQFF

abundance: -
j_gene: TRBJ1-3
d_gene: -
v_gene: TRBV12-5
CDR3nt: TGTGCTAGTGGCCTACGAGGAAACACCATATATTTT
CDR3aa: CASGLRGNTIYF

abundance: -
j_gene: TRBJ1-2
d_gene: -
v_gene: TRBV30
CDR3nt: TGTGCCTGGAACCGGGACACCCACTACACCTTC
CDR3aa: CAWNRDTHYTF

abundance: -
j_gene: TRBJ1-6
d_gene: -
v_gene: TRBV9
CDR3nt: TGTGCCAGCAGCGTAGGCTTGGGCCCTTCAGATTCACCCCTCCACTTT
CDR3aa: CASSVGLGPSDSPLHF

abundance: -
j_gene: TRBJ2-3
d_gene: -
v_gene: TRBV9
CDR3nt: TGTGCCAGCAGCGTAGCTCTAGTCACAGATACGCAGTATTTT
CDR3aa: CASSVALVTDTQYF

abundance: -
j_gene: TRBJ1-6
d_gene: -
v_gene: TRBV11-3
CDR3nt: TGTGCCAGCAGCCCGAACCCTCTTACAGCCGCCAATTCACCCCTCCACTTT
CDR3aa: CASSPNPLTAANSPLHF

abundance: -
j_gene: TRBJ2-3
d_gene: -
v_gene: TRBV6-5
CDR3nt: TGTGCCAGCAGTACACAAACGATGGCGCAGTATTTT
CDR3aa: CASSTQTMAQYF

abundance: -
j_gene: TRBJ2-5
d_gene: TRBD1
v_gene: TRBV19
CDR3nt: TGTGCCAGTAGTGGAAACAGGGGCGGCGGTGAGACCCAGTACTTC
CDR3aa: CASSGNRGGGETQYF

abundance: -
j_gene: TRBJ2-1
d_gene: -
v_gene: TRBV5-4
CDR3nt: TGTGCCAGCAGCCTCAGCGGATCCTACAATGAGCAGTTCTTC
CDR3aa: CASSLSGSYNEQFF

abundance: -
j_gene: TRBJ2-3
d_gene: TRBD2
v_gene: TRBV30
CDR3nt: TGTGCCGGGGGGGCAGATACGCAGTATTTT
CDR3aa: CAGGADTQYF

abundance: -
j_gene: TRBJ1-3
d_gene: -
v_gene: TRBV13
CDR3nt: TGTGCCAGCAGCTTCTTCTCTGGAAACACCATATATTTT
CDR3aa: CASSFFSGNTIYF

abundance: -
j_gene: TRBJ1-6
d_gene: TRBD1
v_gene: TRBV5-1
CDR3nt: TGCGCCAGCAGCATTCGACAGGGCGGGGATTCACCCCTCCACTTT
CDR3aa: CASSIRQGGDSPLHF

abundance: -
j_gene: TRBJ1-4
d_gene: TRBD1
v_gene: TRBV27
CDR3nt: TGTGCCAGCAGATTCGACAGGGCTAATGAAAAACTGTTTTTT
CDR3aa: CASRFDRANEKLFF